This entry concerns a single T cell receptor (beta chain). These data are taken from a study of blood T cell repertoires in COVID-19. The overall study: COVID-19 samples from acute and convalescent phases originated in the United States, Italy and Spain. In each case, the material was cDNA or gDNA derived from T cells, B-cell-depleted T cells, or PBMCs.

V lost 8 bases and J lost 8; bases outside the gene matches: 6. This CDR3 is 14 amino acids long. Germline CDR1 SNHLY, CDR2 FYNNEI. As originally analysed: Using reference gene primer amplification, nucleated cell counts were estimated. This table comes from immunoSEQ multiplex PCR, and its TCRdb copy is limited to in-frame clones, with some not included. Clone size and V and J calls were adopted from that table, with D and trimming inferred from the DNA. This table holds tens of thousands of clones, roughly 80% found once. The chain employs TRBV2 and TRBJ1-6; 10 bases map to TRBD1. The source of this sequence is a woman aged 55-70 years with acute or convalescent COVID-19. Material: peripheral blood. CDR3 sequence reads: CASATGTGDSPLHF. The DNA of the CDR3 is TGTGCCAGCGCGACCGGGACAGGGGATTCACCCCTCCACTTT.